Below are 18 T cell receptor beta chains sequenced from a single sample in a study of blood T cell repertoires in COVID-19. Produced via immunoSEQ multiplex PCR; TCRdb's table is partial and in-frame only. The sample yields approximately 200,000 clones, 80% to 90% seen once. Sequenced sample: peripheral blood. Every receptor here comes from a man aged 55 to 70 who had recovered from COVID-19.

The J gene is TRBJ1-1, the V gene TRBV5-1, with D perhaps TRBD1 (5 bases). Trimming stripped 1 base from V and 8 bases from J, with 9 bases between. This CDR3 is built from 12 residues. Germline CDR1 is SGHRS and CDR2 is YFSETQ. CDR3 sequence (DNA): TGCGCCAGCAGCTTGTACAGGACCGAAGCTTTCTTT. Protein: CASSLYRTEAFF.

The chain has TRBV30 and TRBJ2-7; 9 bases map to TRBD2. CDR3 length: 15 amino acids. The V and J ends lost 0 bases and 3 bases, in that order; junction bases with no gene match: 6. Germline CDR1 and CDR2: GTSNPN and SVGIG (reference sequence). CDR3 sequence reads: CAWSVPSGIHYEQYF. The CDR3 DNA reads TGTGCCTGGAGTGTACCTAGCGGGATACACTACGAGCAGTACTTC.

This sequence joins TRBV30 and TRBJ2-5, with 13 bases that match TRBD2. The germline gives CDR1 GTSNPN, CDR2 SVGIG (reference sequence). CDR3 size: 16 residues. Trimming at V came to 2 bases and at J to 4 bases, leaving 7 bases not matched to a gene. The CDR3 sequence: CAWSSGGLAGRETQYF. CDR3 DNA: TGTGCCTGGAGTTCGGGGGGACTAGCGGGAAGAGAGACCCAGTACTTC.

V is TRBV4-3 and J is TRBJ2-7; D is undetermined. This CDR3 has 15 residues. The germline V gene has CDR1 LGHNA and CDR2 YSLEER. V lost 4 bases to trimming and J lost 6 bases, with 19 bases between them. Here the CDR3 DNA reads TGCGCCAGCAGCCTGACCGGGTCCCCCGCAAGCGAGCAGTACTTC. Protein sequence: CASSLTGSPASEQYF.

This chain links TRBV6-6 with TRBJ1-5; D gene uncertain. Trimming took off 0 bases at V and 6 bases at J, with 9 bases between the two ends. Germline CDR1 is MNHNY and CDR2 is SVGAGI (reference sequence). This CDR3 has 14 amino acids. CDR3 sequence: CASSYSPPGQPQHF. The CDR3 DNA is TGTGCCAGCAGTTACTCTCCCCCCGGTCAGCCCCAGCATTTT.

This chain connects TRBV5-6 to TRBJ2-3, with 8 bases fitting TRBD2. CDR1 is SGHDT, CDR2 YYEEEE, per germline. The CDR3 has 14 residues. J lost 11 bases, V lost 7 bases, and 15 bases had no gene match. CDR3 in DNA: TGTGCCAGCGAACCCGGGACTAGTTGGGGTGGGCAGTATTTT. Protein: CASEPGTSWGGQYF.

The chain combines TRBV5-4 with TRBJ2-3; D is perhaps TRBD1 (5 bases). CDR1 is SGHNT, CDR2 YYREEE, per germline (reference sequence). The CDR3 totals 13 residues. Between the trimmed V and J ends, which lost 4 bases and 5 bases, there was a span of 11 bases. Here the CDR3 DNA reads TGTGCCAGCAGCCCGAGCAGGGAAGATACGCAGTATTTT. Its protein product is CASSPSREDTQYF.

This rearrangement joins TRBV5-1 to TRBJ2-1, with 10 bases aligning to TRBD2. CDR3 size: 20 residues. The V segment lost 4 bases and the J segment 10 bases; nucleotides outside the gene matches: 26. CDR1 and CDR2 (germline): SGHRS, YFSETQ. The CDR3 sequence: CASSRAAGTSGLAGASEQFF. In nucleotides, the CDR3 is TGCGCCAGCAGCCGCGCGGCAGGTACTTCGGGGCTAGCGGGAGCATCCGAGCAGTTCTTC.

This clone was detected once. The chain employs TRBV9 and TRBJ2-7; D remains unclear. There are 14 residues in the CDR3. Trimming took 0 bases from V and 3 from J, leaving 10 bases between them. Germline V lookup: CDR1 SGDLS, CDR2 YYNGEE. The CDR3 DNA sequence: TGTGCCAGCAGCGTAGGTCCAGGAAACTACGAGCAGTACTTC. Translation: CASSVGPGNYEQYF.

The V and J genes are TRBV5-1 and TRBJ1-2; 11 bases align to TRBD1. This CDR3 region has 15 residues. V was pared by 3 bases and J by 8 bases, with 9 bases of the junction left unmatched. The V gene's germline CDR1 is SGHRS and CDR2 YFSETQ. CDR3: CASSSKGQGAWGYTF. CDR3 DNA: TGCGCCAGCAGCTCCAAAGGACAGGGGGCGTGGGGCTACACCTTC.

This sequence joins TRBV18 and TRBJ2-5; D possibly corresponds to TRBD2 (6 bases). CDR1 is KGHSH, CDR2 LQKENI, per germline. V lost 6 bases to trimming and J lost 1 base, with 15 bases between them. This CDR3 has 15 residues. The CDR3 coding sequence is TGTGCCAGCTCCCTCGCTAGCGCGTCCCAAGAGACCCAGTACTTC. It codes for CASSLASASQETQYF.

V is TRBV19 and J is TRBJ1-2; TRBD1 aligns across 9 bases. The CDR3 spans 15 residues. Losses at the gene ends were 7 bases for V and 8 bases for J; bases not matched to a gene: 14. Germline V gene data show CDR1 as LNHDA and CDR2 as SQIVND (reference sequence). This CDR3 reads CASTTSGTGYKGYTF. The CDR3 nucleotides are TGTGCCAGTACCACTTCCGGGACAGGGTATAAGGGCTACACCTTC. The full variable domain, with the rest looked up from reference TRBV19 and TRBJ1-2, is DGGITQSPKYLFRKEGQNVTLSCEQNLNHDAMYWYRQDPGQGLRLIYYSQIVNDFQKGDIAEGYSVSREKKESFPLTVTSAQKNPTAFYLCASTTSGTGYKGYTFGSGTRLTVV.

This sequence joins TRBV5-1 and TRBJ1-2, with 10 bases matching TRBD1. Germline CDR1 reads SGHRS; CDR2 reads YFSETQ. CDR3 length: 14 amino acids. Trimming at V came to 3 bases and at J to 2 bases, leaving 1 base not matched to a gene. The CDR3 DNA reads as TGCGCCAGCAGCTGGGGACAGGGGAACTATGGCTACACCTTC. It encodes CASSWGQGNYGYTF.

The chain joins TRBV19 to TRBJ2-2, with 8 bases matching TRBD1. Per the germline V gene, CDR1 is LNHDA and CDR2 is SQIVND (reference sequence). V lost 7 bases to trimming and J lost 6 bases; unmatched junction nucleotides: 7. The CDR3 covers 14 residues. The DNA of the CDR3 is TGTGCCAGTATTGACAGGGGCATAGCCGGGGAGCTGTTTTTT. Translating it yields CASIDRGIAGELFF.

The V call is TRBV5-1, the J call TRBJ2-7; D may be TRBD2 (6 bases). CDR3 length: 14 amino acids. The V gene's germline CDR1 is SGHRS and CDR2 YFSETQ. V lost 4 bases and J lost 3, with 14 bases in between. CDR3 DNA sequence: TGCGCCAGCAGCCCGCGGGACCAAGACTACGAGCAGTACTTC. Amino acids: CASSPRDQDYEQYF.

The rearrangement uses TRBV10-3 and TRBJ1-2; D uncertain. V lost 2 bases and J lost 4, with 5 bases in between. The germline V gene has CDR1 ENHRY and CDR2 SYGVKD. This CDR3 is 12 amino acids long. The CDR3 DNA reads TGTGCCATCAGTGAGGCGAGCTATGGCTACACCTTC. Amino acids: CAISEASYGYTF.

The V and J genes are TRBV19 and TRBJ2-6; weak D call: TRBD1 (6 bases). The V gene's germline CDR1 is LNHDA and CDR2 SQIVND (reference sequence). The CDR3 consists of 16 residues. V lost 1 base, J lost 4 bases, and 11 bases lay in between. CDR3 nucleotide sequence: TGTGCCAGTAGTATAGGAACAGGGTCAGGGGCCAACGTCCTGACTTTC. It specifies CASSIGTGSGANVLTF.

The V gene is TRBV5-1, the J gene TRBJ2-1, with 14 bases that match TRBD2. The junction had 3 bases not matched to a gene; V was cut back by 3 bases and J by 1 base. The length of the CDR3 is 17 residues. Germline assignment: CDR1 SGHRS and CDR2 YFSETQ. The CDR3 loop reads CASSSGTSGGSYNEQFF. The CDR3 DNA reads as TGCGCCAGCAGCTCGGGGACTAGCGGGGGTTCCTACAATGAGCAGTTCTTC.